The 21 T cell receptor beta chains below were found in one sample sequenced in a study of T cells in Graves' hyperthyroidism and ophthalmopathy. Amplified TCR beta CDR3 regions came from RNA transcripts. Initially, a first-round RT-PCR of the TCR CDR3 employed the HTBI primer set. From the multiplex PCR reads, TCRdb called clonotypes with MiXCR, one entry per CDR3 protein. The table lists hundreds of thousands of distinct CDR3 sequences, about 14% of them singletons. Specimen: blood. The receptors were sampled from a woman between 45 and 65 years old with Graves' ophthalmopathy.

To note about this clonotype: This may stem from a read error, because a much larger clone lies one nucleotide away. This rearrangement joins TRBV6-2 or TRBV6-3 to TRBJ2-7; the match to TRBD1 covers 7 bases. In germline, CDR1 is MNHEY, CDR2 SVGEGT. After removal of 6 bases from V and 5 bases from J, the junction contained 10 bases not matched to a gene. The CDR3 covers 14 residues. The CDR3 loop is CASSIRTGTHEQYF. CDR3 nucleotide sequence: TGTGCCAGCAGCATAAGGACAGGAACCCACGAGCAGTACTTC.

This clonotype was seen repeatedly, ten times or more. This chain joins TRBV28 and TRBJ2-3; D unresolved. The CDR3 is made up of 16 amino acids. The V gene's germline CDR1 is MDHEN and CDR2 SYDVKM. V was pared by 6 bases and J by 2 bases, with 18 bases between. CDR3 DNA sequence: TGTGCCAGCAGGGCCATTGGAATTCGGAACACAGATACGCAGTATTTT. This codes for CASRAIGIRNTDTQYF.

This clonotype was seen at least ten times. CDR3 sequence reads: CSARGQESSNQPQHF. The CDR3 nucleotides are TGCAGTGCTAGGGGACAGGAGAGTAGCAATCAGCCCCAGCATTTT. The rearrangement uses TRBV20-1 and TRBJ1-5; 8 bases line up with TRBD1. V shed 3 bases, J shed 0 bases, and the junction held 4 bases outside the gene matches. This CDR3 spans 15 amino acids. Looked up from germline, CDR1 is DFQATT and CDR2 is SNEGSKA (reference sequence).

In this sample, this clonotype turned up a few times. The rearrangement links TRBV6-6 to TRBJ2-1; the D gene is possibly TRBD2 (7 bases). V lost 2 bases and J lost 8, with 25 bases in between. This CDR3 has 18 amino acids. Germline CDR1 MNHNY, CDR2 SVGAGI (reference sequence). The CDR3 loop reads CASSYLQWASGGGDEQFF. CDR3 DNA: TGTGCCAGCAGTTACCTTCAGTGGGCTAGCGGAGGGGGGGATGAGCAGTTCTTC.

This clonotype has a count of ten or more. The chain has TRBV12-3 or TRBV12-4 and TRBJ1-4; no firm D call. This CDR3 has 13 residues. V shed 3 bases and J shed 8 bases, with 10 bases lying between them. The CDR3 nucleotides are TGTGCCAGCAGTTTCGCCGGGAGGGAAAAACTGTTTTTT. Encoded protein: CASSFAGREKLFF.

The V gene is TRBV6-2 or TRBV6-3, the J gene TRBJ2-1, with TRBD2 identical over 11 bases. Germline V gene sequence: CDR1 MNHEY, CDR2 SVGEGT. The CDR3 runs to 18 residues. J was trimmed by 4 bases and V by 2 bases; bases with no gene match: 10. The CDR3 protein is CASSYPKTSGSWYNEQFF. CDR3 in DNA: TGTGCCAGCAGTTACCCAAAAACTAGCGGGAGTTGGTACAATGAGCAGTTCTTC.

This clonotype was recorded a few times. Written as DNA, the CDR3 is TGCAGTGCTAGACGAGTGGTAGGGCCGAGAGAGACCCAGTACTTC. Translation: CSARRVVGPRETQYF. This sequence joins TRBV20-1 and TRBJ2-5; D ambiguous. This CDR3 is built from 15 residues. V was pared by 2 bases and J by 4 bases, with 17 bases between. Looked up from germline, CDR1 is DFQATT and CDR2 is SNEGSKA (reference sequence).

The sample holds many counts of this clonotype. The chain uses TRBV2 and TRBJ2-7; perhaps TRBD2 as D (6 bases). The CDR3 is made up of 17 amino acids. Germline-derived CDR1 and CDR2 are SNHLY and FYNNEI. Trimming removed 0 bases at V and 0 bases at J, with 15 bases between. CDR3: CASSEAPSGLSSYEQYF. DNA of the CDR3: TGTGCCAGCAGTGAAGCGCCCAGCGGGTTGAGCTCCTACGAGCAGTACTTC.

This clonotype was recorded at least ten times. The CDR3 reads CASSLEGASGSPFYEQYF. The CDR3 DNA follows: TGCGCCAGCAGCTTGGAGGGGGCTAGCGGGAGTCCGTTCTACGAGCAGTACTTC. V usage is TRBV5-1 and J usage is TRBJ2-7; TRBD2 aligns across 10 bases. V lost 0 bases and J lost 3; bases outside the gene matches: 12. CDR3 length: 18 amino acids. CDR1 SGHRS and CDR2 YFSETQ come from the germline V gene.

V gene TRBV5-1 combines with J gene TRBJ2-2; 9 nucleotides align to TRBD2. This CDR3 has 16 amino acids. Germline CDR1 is SGHRS and CDR2 is YFSETQ. With V trimmed by 0 bases and J by 5 bases, 5 bases remained unmatched. Here the CDR3 reads CASSLEGSGGTGELFF. The CDR3 nucleotides are TGCGCCAGCAGCTTGGAGGGTAGCGGGGGTACCGGGGAGCTGTTTTTT.

Comments on this clonotype: The germline gene is not matched at one end of the junction; a read error may be the cause. The chain employs TRBV19 and TRBJ2-7; D is ambiguous. Germline values: CDR1 LNHDA, CDR2 SQIVND (reference sequence). This CDR3 has 13 amino acids. This chain's CDR3 is CEHLRSFYYEQYF. Here the CDR3 DNA reads TGCGAGCACCTACGTAGTTTCTACTACGAGCAGTACTTC.

This chain links TRBV4-1 with TRBJ2-5; possible D gene TRBD2, 6 bases. This CDR3 spans 14 amino acids. Germline CDR1 MGHRA, CDR2 YSYEKL. Between the trimmed V and J ends, which lost 1 base and 5 bases, there was a span of 11 bases. The CDR3 is CASSQGAGLETQYF. DNA for the CDR3: TGCGCCAGCAGCCAAGGGGCGGGGCTGGAGACCCAGTACTTC.

The rearrangement links TRBV6-2 or TRBV6-3 to TRBJ2-1, with D perhaps assigned TRBD1 or TRBD2 (5 bases each). Per germline, CDR1 MNHEY and CDR2 SVGEGT. The CDR3 sequence is 13 residues long. The germline V and J ends were trimmed by 0 bases and 10 bases, with 10 bases remaining between them. CDR3 bases: TGTGCCAGCAGTTACTCGACGGGGCAGGAGCAGTTCTTC. This codes for CASSYSTGQEQFF.

This clonotype was seen only a few times. This chain uses TRBV6-1 with TRBJ1-5, with unresolved D. With 5 bases removed from V and 3 bases from J, the gap between germline ends came to 26 bases. CDR3 size: 19 residues. Germline V lookup: CDR1 MNHNS, CDR2 SASEGT. CDR3 bases: TGTGCCAGCAGTCCAAGCCCGGACCGAGGTAGCGGGGTCAATCAGCCCCAGCATTTT. This translates into CASSPSPDRGSGVNQPQHF.

This clonotype was observed many times. The chain couples TRBV7-2 to TRBJ2-1; TRBD2 matches at 9 bases. CDR3 length: 15 amino acids. With 0 bases clipped from V and 8 bases from J, the junction kept 5 bases outside the gene matches. The V gene's germline CDR1 is SGHTA and CDR2 FQGNSA. DNA for the CDR3: TGTGCCAGCAGCTTAGCTAGCGGGAGTATGGATGAGCAGTTCTTC. It translates to CASSLASGSMDEQFF.

This sequence joins TRBV20-1 and TRBJ2-1, with 8 bases lining up with TRBD2. Losses at the gene ends were 2 bases for V and 4 bases for J; bases not matched to a gene: 7. CDR1 and CDR2 (germline): DFQATT, SNEGSKA (reference sequence). CDR3 length equals 15 residues. The CDR3 region is CSARMGSGDYNEQFF. The DNA of the CDR3 is TGCAGTGCTAGAATGGGTAGCGGGGATTACAATGAGCAGTTCTTC.

Ten or more counts support this clonotype. This chain connects TRBV27 to TRBJ2-3; 11 nucleotides line up with TRBD1. This CDR3 region has 16 residues. J gave up 6 bases and V 5 bases, and 10 bases lay outside the gene matches. The germline CDR1 and CDR2 sequences are MNHEY and SMNVEV (reference sequence). As DNA, the CDR3 is TGTGCCAGCAGTCCCCCGGGACAGGGGGAAGCGGATACGCAGTATTTT. This encodes CASSPPGQGEADTQYF.

This clonotype was counted at least ten times. The J gene is TRBJ1-6, the V gene TRBV20-1; 7 bases are shared with TRBD1. V lost 2 bases, J lost 7 bases, and 5 bases stayed unmatched. This CDR3 spans 14 amino acids. Germline V CDR1 and CDR2: DFQATT, SNEGSKA (reference sequence). The CDR3 region is CSARKQGENSPLHF. The CDR3 DNA is TGCAGTGCTAGAAAGCAGGGGGAAAATTCACCCCTCCACTTT.

This clonotype came up once. A much larger clone differs from this one at a single base, so this may be a read error. The chain uses TRBV5-1 and TRBJ2-1; 10 nucleotides align to TRBD1. The CDR3 is 15 amino acids. Germline CDR1 reads SGHRS; CDR2 reads YFSETQ. Trimming took 6 bases from V and 2 from J; bases not matched to a gene: 5. The CDR3, as DNA: TGCGCCAGCACCCTGGGACAGGGGCCCTACAATGAGCAGTTCTTC. This encodes CASTLGQGPYNEQFF.

The sample holds a few counts of this clonotype. This rearrangement joins TRBV29-1 to TRBJ1-1, with D unresolved. The V end was cut by 3 bases, the J end by 4 bases, with 9 bases between. Per germline, CDR1 SQVTM and CDR2 ANQGSEA. This CDR3 has 12 amino acids. The CDR3 nucleotides read TGCAGCGTTGATAAGGATGGCACTGAAGCTTTCTTT. It is translated as CSVDKDGTEAFF.

This clonotype has only a few counts. This rearrangement joins TRBV12-3 or TRBV12-4 to TRBJ2-2; D is perhaps TRBD2 (6 bases). The V and J ends lost 6 bases and 4 bases respectively, with 12 bases between them. The CDR3 is 14 amino acids. CDR3 protein: CASRWTKPTGELFF. The CDR3 coding sequence is TGTGCCAGCAGATGGACTAAACCCACCGGGGAGCTGTTTTTT.